This T cell receptor (beta chain) was sequenced in a study of beta chain features in type 1 diabetes. Study-wide background: Age, gender and cell yields were similar between patients and healthy donors.

About this clone itself: The antigen is undetermined.

TCRB transcripts that were expressed got sequenced, as all of the isolated RNA had been reverse transcribed. The data were produced by immunoSEQ multiplex PCR, yet TCRdb's version contains in-frame clones alone and is incomplete. The sample comprises roughly 150,000 clones, about a tenth of which are singletons, and under 0.55% rests with the top ten. Germline V gives CDR1 LNHDA, CDR2 SQIVND (reference sequence). This CDR3 contains 13 residues. Trimming cost V 5 bases and J 6 bases; bases outside gene matches: 3. Study-wide findings and caveats: There was no resolution here of whether HLA type influences TCRB rearrangement. Significant though moderate, a shortening of TCRB CDR3s appeared in all four CD4+ subsets of Type 1 diabetes patients.

The authors obtained over 98% purity in all sorted populations. The TCR originated in a young man with type 1 diabetes. The material sequenced was central memory CD4+ T cells from blood. The J gene is TRBJ1-5, the V gene TRBV19; 8 positions match TRBD1. CDR3 bases: TGTGCCAGTAGTTTGCAGGGGGCTCAGCCCCAGCATTTT. It is translated as CASSLQGAQPQHF.